This TCR beta chain was found in a study of T cell responses to AZD1222 COVID-19 vaccine. Generated by immunoSEQ multiplex PCR, the TCRdb table keeps only in-frame clones and is missing some. This table has over 100,000 clones, roughly 90% appearing once. Germline loops: CDR1 SGHDN, CDR2 FVKESK. Trimming shortened V by 1 base and J by 3 bases, and 16 bases separated the two germline ends. This CDR3 region has 16 residues. Study-level results: Increased Spike-specific TCR breadth and depth were observed after two AZD1222 doses. Repertoires were collected only later (after the peak T cell response had occurred).

A remark on this clone: The antigen is not known.

J is TRBJ2-7 and V is TRBV14, with D possibly TRBD2 on 7 matching bases. The sequencing used peripheral blood, collected on day 0 of AZD1222 vaccination. The clonotype originates from an adult in good health. CDR3 amino acids: CASSQARGRGNYEQYF. In nucleotides, the CDR3 is TGTGCCAGCAGCCAAGCCCGAGGGAGGGGGAACTACGAGCAGTACTTC.